The rows below give T cell receptor beta chains drawn from one sample of a study of blood T cell repertoires in COVID-19. Using immunoSEQ multiplex PCR, the repertoire was profiled, and TCRdb retains in-frame clones only, with some absent. This table holds some 700,000 clones, around 90% found once. The sample consisted of peripheral blood. The receptors shown here come from a woman under 30 with acute or convalescent COVID-19. CDR3s include the opening cysteine and the closing phenylalanine or tryptophan. Each record gives: D gene, V gene, J gene, clone size, CDR3 protein, CDR3 DNA. D genes are given only for firm matches. Clone size, where shown, is once, few, many, or a class for clones that have expanded.

NA	TRBV28	TRBJ2-3	once	CASSPTHLLSTDTQYF	TGTGCCAGCAGCCCCACCCACTTACTTAGCACAGATACGCAGTATTTT
TRBD1	TRBV10-3	TRBJ1-2	NA	CAIRDRARSGNYGYTF	TGTGCCATCAGAGACAGGGCCAGGAGTGGAAATTATGGCTACACCTTC
TRBD1	TRBV30	TRBJ1-2	NA	CAWSPPKTGKANYGYTF	TGTGCCTGGAGCCCTCCTAAGACAGGGAAAGCTAACTATGGCTACACCTTC
NA	TRBV7-9	TRBJ2-5	NA	CASSPPTWYQETQYF	TGTGCCAGCAGCCCCCCGACATGGTACCAAGAGACCCAGTACTTC
NA	TRBV4-3	TRBJ1-5	few	CASSQNQAGPDQPQHF	TGCGCCAGCAGCCAAAACCAGGCAGGGCCAGATCAGCCCCAGCATTTT
NA	TRBV27	TRBJ1-1	NA	CASSLIAGGNGAFF	TGTGCCAGCAGTTTAATCGCGGGGGGCAATGGAGCTTTCTTT
TRBD1	TRBV18	TRBJ2-1	NA	CASRMTGTGKYNEQFF	TGTGCCAGCCGGATGACCGGGACAGGGAAATACAATGAGCAGTTCTTC
TRBD2	TRBV19	TRBJ2-1	NA	CASSWSSGAFYNEQFF	TGTGCCAGTAGTTGGTCTAGCGGGGCGTTTTACAATGAGCAGTTCTTC
NA	TRBV7-9	TRBJ2-1	NA	CATETQGGEQFF	TGTGCCACCGAAACCCAGGGCGGTGAGCAGTTCTTC
NA	TRBV19	TRBJ1-2	NA	CAGGTLYGYTF	TGTGCCGGAGGGACTCTCTATGGCTACACCTTC
NA	TRBV4-1	TRBJ2-3	NA	CASSQDPPMGLNPYF	TGCGCCAGCAGCCAAGATCCCCCTATGGGCCTAAATCCGTATTTT